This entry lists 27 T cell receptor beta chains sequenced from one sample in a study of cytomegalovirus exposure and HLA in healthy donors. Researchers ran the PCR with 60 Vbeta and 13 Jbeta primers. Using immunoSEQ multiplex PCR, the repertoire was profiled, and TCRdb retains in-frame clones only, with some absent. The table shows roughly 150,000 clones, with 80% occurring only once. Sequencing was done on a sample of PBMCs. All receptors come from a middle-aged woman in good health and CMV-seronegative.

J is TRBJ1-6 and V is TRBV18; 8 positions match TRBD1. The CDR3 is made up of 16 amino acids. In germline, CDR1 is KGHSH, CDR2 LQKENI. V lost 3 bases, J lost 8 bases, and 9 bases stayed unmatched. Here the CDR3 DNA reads TGTGCCAGCTCACCGTTTGCGGGGACAGGAGATTCACCCCTCCACTTT. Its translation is CASSPFAGTGDSPLHF.

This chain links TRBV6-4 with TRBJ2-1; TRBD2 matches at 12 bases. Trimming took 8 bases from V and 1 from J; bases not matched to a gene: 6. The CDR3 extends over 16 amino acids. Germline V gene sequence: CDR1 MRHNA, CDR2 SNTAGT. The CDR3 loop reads CASLRLAGESYNEQFF. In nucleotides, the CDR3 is TGTGCCAGCCTTCGACTAGCGGGAGAATCCTACAATGAGCAGTTCTTC.

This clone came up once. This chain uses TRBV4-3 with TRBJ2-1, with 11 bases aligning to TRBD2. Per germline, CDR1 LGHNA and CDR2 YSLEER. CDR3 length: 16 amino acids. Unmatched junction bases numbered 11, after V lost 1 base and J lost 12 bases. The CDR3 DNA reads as TGCGCCAGCAGCCAAGCACTAGCGGGGGCCTTATCTGGGCAGTTCTTC. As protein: CASSQALAGALSGQFF.

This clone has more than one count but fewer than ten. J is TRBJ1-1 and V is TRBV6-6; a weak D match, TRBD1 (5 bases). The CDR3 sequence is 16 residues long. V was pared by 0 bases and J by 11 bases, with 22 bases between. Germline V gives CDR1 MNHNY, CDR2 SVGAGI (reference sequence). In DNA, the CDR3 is TGTGCCAGCAGTTACTCGGTATCGGGGCGGGGGGTCGGTGCTTTCTTT. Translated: CASSYSVSGRGVGAFF.

The CDR3 sequence: CASSLGYTDSSSYEQYF. The CDR3 DNA reads TGTGCCAGCAGCTTAGGGTATACGGACAGCTCCTCCTACGAGCAGTACTTC. The chain combines TRBV7-6 with TRBJ2-7, with D possibly being TRBD1 (6 bases). Trimming stripped 1 base from V and 0 bases from J, with 16 bases between. The CDR3 runs to 17 residues. The germline V gene has CDR1 SGHVS and CDR2 FNYEAQ.

DNA of the CDR3: TGTGCCAGCAGTAGTCTTGCGTTCCAGCCCCAGCATTTT. Translating it yields CASSSLAFQPQHF. This chain uses TRBV6-5 with TRBJ1-5; no clear D gene. CDR3 size: 13 residues. CDR1 and CDR2 from the germline V gene are MNHEY and SVGAGI. Trimming cost V 5 bases and J 7 bases, with 12 bases left between them.

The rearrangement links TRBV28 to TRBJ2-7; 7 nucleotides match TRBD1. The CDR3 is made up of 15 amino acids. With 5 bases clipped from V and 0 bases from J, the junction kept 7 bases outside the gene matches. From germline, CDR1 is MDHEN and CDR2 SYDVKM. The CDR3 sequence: CASSAPGQSSYEQYF. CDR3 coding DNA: TGTGCCAGCAGTGCCCCGGGACAGAGCTCCTACGAGCAGTACTTC.

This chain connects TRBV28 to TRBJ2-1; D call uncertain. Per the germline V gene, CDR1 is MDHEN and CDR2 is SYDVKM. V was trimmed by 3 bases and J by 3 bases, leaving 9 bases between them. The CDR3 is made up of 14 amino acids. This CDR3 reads CASSLRRIYNEQFF. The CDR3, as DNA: TGTGCCAGCAGTTTGAGGCGGATCTACAATGAGCAGTTCTTC.

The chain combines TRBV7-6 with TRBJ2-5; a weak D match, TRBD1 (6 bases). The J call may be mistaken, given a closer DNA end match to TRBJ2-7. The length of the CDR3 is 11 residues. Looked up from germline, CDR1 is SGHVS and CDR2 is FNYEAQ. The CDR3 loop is CASGQPYEQYF. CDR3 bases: TGTGCCAGCGGACAGCCCTACGAGCAGTACTTC.

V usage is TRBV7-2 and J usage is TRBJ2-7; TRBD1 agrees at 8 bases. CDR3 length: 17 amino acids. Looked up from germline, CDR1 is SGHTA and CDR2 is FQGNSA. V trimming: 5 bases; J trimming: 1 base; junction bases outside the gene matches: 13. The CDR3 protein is CASSPLLRGRGSYEQYF. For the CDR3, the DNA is TGTGCCAGCAGCCCCCTCCTCAGGGGGCGAGGGTCCTACGAGCAGTACTTC.

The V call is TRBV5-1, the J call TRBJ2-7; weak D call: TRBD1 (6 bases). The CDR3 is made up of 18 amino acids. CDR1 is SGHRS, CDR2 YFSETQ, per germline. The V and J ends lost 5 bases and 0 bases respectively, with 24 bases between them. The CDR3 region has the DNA TGCGCCAGCAGATTACAGACAGGCTGGCTTGCTAGCTCCTACGAGCAGTACTTC. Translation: CASRLQTGWLASSYEQYF. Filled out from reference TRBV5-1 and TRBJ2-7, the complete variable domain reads KAGVTQTPRYLIKTRGQQVTLSCSPISGHRSVSWYQQTPGQGLQFLFEYFSETQRNKGNFPGRFSGRQFSNSRSEMNVSTLELGDSALYLCASRLQTGWLASSYEQYFGPGTRLTVT.

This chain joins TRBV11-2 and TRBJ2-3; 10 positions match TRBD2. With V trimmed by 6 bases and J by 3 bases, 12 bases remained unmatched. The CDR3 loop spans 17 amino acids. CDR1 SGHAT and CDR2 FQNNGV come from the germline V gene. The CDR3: CASRSLRRTSGTDTQYF. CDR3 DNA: TGTGCCAGCAGATCCTTAAGACGGACTAGCGGTACAGATACGCAGTATTTT.

The CDR3 is CASSASNEKLFF. The DNA for the CDR3 is TGTGCCAGCAGTGCCAGTAATGAAAAACTGTTTTTT. The chain uses TRBV6-1 and TRBJ1-4; D not resolved. The V end was cut by 4 bases, the J end by 4 bases, with 4 bases between. CDR1 is MNHNS and CDR2 is SASEGT in the germline V gene. The length of the CDR3 is 12 residues.

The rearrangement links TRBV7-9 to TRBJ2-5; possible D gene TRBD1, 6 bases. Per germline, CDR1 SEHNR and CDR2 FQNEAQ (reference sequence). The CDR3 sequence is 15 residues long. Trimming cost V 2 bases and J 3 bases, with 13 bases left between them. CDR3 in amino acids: CASSLPQGTEETQYF. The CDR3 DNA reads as TGTGCCAGCAGCTTACCCCAGGGGACCGAAGAGACCCAGTACTTC.

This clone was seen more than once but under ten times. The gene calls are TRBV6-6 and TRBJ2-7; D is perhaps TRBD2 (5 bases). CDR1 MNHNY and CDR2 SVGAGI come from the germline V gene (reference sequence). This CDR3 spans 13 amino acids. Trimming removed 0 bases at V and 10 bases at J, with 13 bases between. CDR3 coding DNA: TGTGCCAGCAGTTACTCGGGGAGTCCCCATCAGTACTTC. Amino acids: CASSYSGSPHQYF.

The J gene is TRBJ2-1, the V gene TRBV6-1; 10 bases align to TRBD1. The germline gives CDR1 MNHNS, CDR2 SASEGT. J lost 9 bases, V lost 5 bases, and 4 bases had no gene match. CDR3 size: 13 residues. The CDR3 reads CASSTGTGVEQFF. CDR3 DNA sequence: TGTGCCAGCAGTACCGGGACAGGGGTTGAGCAGTTCTTC.

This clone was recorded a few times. The CDR3 sequence: CASSPRDRVDYEQYF. The CDR3 bases are TGTGCCAGCTCACCCCGGGACAGGGTAGACTACGAGCAGTACTTC. The gene calls are TRBV18 and TRBJ2-7, with 9 bases identical to TRBD1. Germline CDR1 is KGHSH and CDR2 is LQKENI. The CDR3 contains 15 residues. The V segment lost 3 bases and the J segment 3 bases; nucleotides outside the gene matches: 6.

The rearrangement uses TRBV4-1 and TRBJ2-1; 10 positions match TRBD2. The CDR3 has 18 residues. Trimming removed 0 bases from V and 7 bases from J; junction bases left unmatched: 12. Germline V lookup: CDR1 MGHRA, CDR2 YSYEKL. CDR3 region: CASSQDKGLAGERNEQFF. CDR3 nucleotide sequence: TGCGCCAGCAGCCAAGATAAGGGCCTAGCGGGAGAAAGGAATGAGCAGTTCTTC.

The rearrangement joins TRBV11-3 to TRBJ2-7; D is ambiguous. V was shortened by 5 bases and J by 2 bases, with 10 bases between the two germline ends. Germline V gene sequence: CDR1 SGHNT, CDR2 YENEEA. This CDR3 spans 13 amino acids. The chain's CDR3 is CASSLRRAYEQYF. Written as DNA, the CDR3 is TGTGCCAGCAGCCTCAGACGGGCCTACGAGCAGTACTTC.

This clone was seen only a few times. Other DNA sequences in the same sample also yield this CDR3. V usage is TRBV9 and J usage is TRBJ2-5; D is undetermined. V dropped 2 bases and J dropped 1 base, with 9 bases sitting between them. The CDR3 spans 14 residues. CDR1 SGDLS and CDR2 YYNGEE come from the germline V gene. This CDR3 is CASSVGQLQETQYF. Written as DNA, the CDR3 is TGTGCCAGCAGCGTTGGGCAGCTCCAAGAGACCCAGTACTTC.

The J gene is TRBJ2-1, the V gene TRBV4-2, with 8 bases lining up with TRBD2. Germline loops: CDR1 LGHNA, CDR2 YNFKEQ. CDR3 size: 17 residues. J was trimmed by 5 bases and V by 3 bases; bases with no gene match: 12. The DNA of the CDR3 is TGTGCCAGCAGCCAGTTCCCCCAGCGGGAGTACGACAATGAGCAGTTCTTC. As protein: CASSQFPQREYDNEQFF.

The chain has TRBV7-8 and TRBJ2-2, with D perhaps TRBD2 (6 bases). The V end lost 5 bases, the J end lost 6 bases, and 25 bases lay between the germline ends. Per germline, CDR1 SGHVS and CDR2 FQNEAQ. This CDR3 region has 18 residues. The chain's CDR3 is CASSPPPRSRWRAGELFF. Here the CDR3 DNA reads TGTGCCAGCAGCCCCCCACCGAGGTCGCGGTGGAGGGCCGGGGAGCTGTTTTTT. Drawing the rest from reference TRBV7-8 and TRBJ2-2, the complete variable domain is GAGVSQSPRYKVAKRGQDVALRCDPISGHVSLFWYQQALGQGPEFLTYFQNEAQLDKSGLPSDRFFAERPEGSVSTLKIQRTQQEDSAVYLCASSPPPRSRWRAGELFFGEGSRLTVL.

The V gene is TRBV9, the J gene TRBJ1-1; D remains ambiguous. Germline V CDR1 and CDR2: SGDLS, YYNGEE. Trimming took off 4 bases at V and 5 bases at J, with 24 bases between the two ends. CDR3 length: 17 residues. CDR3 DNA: TGTGCCAGCAGCTATTCCCGAGGGCCGTACCCCGGTACTGAAGCTTTCTTT. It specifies CASSYSRGPYPGTEAFF.

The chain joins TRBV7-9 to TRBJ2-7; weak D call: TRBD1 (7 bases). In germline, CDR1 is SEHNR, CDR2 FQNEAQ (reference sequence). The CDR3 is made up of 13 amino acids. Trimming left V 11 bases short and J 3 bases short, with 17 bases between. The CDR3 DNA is TGTGCCGGATCCAACAGGGGAGGCTACGAGCAGTACTTC. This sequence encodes CAGSNRGGYEQYF.

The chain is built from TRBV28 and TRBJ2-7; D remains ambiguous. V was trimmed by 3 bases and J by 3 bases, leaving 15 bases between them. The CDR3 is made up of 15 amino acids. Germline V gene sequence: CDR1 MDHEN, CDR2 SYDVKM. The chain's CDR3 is CASSLSEGVSYEQYF. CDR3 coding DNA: TGTGCCAGCAGTTTGAGTGAAGGAGTGAGCTACGAGCAGTACTTC.

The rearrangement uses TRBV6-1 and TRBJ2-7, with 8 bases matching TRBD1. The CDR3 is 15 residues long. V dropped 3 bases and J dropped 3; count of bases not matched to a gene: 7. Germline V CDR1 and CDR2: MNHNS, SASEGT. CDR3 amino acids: CASSDADRGYYEQYF. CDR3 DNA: TGTGCCAGCAGTGATGCAGACAGGGGCTACTACGAGCAGTACTTC.

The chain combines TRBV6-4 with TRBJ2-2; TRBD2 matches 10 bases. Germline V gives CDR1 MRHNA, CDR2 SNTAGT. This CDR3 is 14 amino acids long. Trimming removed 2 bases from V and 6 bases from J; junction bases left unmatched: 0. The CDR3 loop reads CASSDSGGAGELFF. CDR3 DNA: TGTGCCAGCAGTGACAGCGGGGGGGCCGGGGAGCTGTTTTTT.